A single sample gave rise to the 28 T cell receptor beta chains below, sequenced in a study of cytomegalovirus exposure and HLA in healthy donors. Use of 60 Vbeta and 13 Jbeta primers characterized the PCR. Measured with immunoSEQ multiplex PCR; TCRdb has only the in-frame clones, and not every one. In the table there are about 120,000 clones, about 15% of which are singletons. Sequencing was performed on PBMCs. Receptor source: a female donor in good health and CMV-seropositive.

The rearrangement joins TRBV19 to TRBJ1-1; TRBD1 aligns across 8 bases. Germline CDR1 and CDR2: LNHDA and SQIVND (reference sequence). V lost 4 bases and J lost 3; bases outside the gene matches: 7. The CDR3 runs 15 residues. Here the CDR3 DNA reads TGTGCCAGTAGTACATTCAGGGGGCTCGACACTGAAGCTTTCTTT. Amino acid sequence: CASSTFRGLDTEAFF. The complete variable domain, with remaining parts taken from reference TRBV19 and TRBJ1-1, reads DGGITQSPKYLFRKEGQNVTLSCEQNLNHDAMYWYRQDPGQGLRLIYYSQIVNDFQKGDIAEGYSVSREKKESFPLTVTSAQKNPTAFYLCASSTFRGLDTEAFFGQGTRLTVV.

V is TRBV19 and J is TRBJ1-1; maybe TRBD1 (5 bases). The CDR3 totals 14 residues. V was pared by 4 bases and J by 4 bases, with 13 bases between. Germline CDR1 is LNHDA and CDR2 is SQIVND (reference sequence). The CDR3 reads CASSTYGGGTEAFF. DNA of the CDR3: TGTGCCAGTAGTACTTACGGCGGGGGCACTGAAGCTTTCTTT.

The rearrangement uses TRBV9 and TRBJ2-1, with 7 bases identical to TRBD2. Germline-derived CDR1 and CDR2 are SGDLS and YYNGEE. The V gene end was trimmed by 0 bases and the J gene end by 4 bases; junction bases not matched to a gene: 7. The CDR3 sequence is 16 residues long. CDR3 residues: CASSVGLGEGYNEQFF. Here the CDR3 DNA reads TGTGCCAGCAGCGTAGGCTTGGGGGAGGGATACAATGAGCAGTTCTTC.

In its sample, this clone was seen a few times. The chain combines TRBV15 with TRBJ1-2; 9 nucleotides match TRBD1. Germline-derived CDR1 and CDR2 are LNHNV and YYDKDF (reference sequence). The CDR3 is 16 residues long. Losses at the gene ends were 2 bases for V and 5 bases for J; bases not matched to a gene: 9. CDR3 nucleotide sequence: TGTGCCACCAGCAGAAAAACAGGGGGCTCGAGGTATGGCTACACCTTC. Protein: CATSRKTGGSRYGYTF.

The chain employs TRBV30 and TRBJ1-3; D possibly corresponds to TRBD1 (6 bases). This CDR3 is 13 amino acids long. The V and J ends lost 0 bases and 4 bases respectively, with 7 bases between them. CDR1 and CDR2 from the germline V gene are GTSNPN and SVGIG (reference sequence). The CDR3 coding sequence is TGTGCCTGGAGTGTAGGACAGGGAAACACCATATATTTT. This sequence encodes CAWSVGQGNTIYF. The whole variable domain, filled in from reference TRBV30 and TRBJ1-3, reads SQTIHQWPATLVQPVGSPLSLECTVEGTSNPNLYWYRQAAGRGLQLLFYSVGIGQISSEVPQNLSASRPQDRQFILSSKKLLLSDSGFYLCAWSVGQGNTIYFGEGSWLTVV.

This chain links TRBV5-6 with TRBJ1-6; tentatively, D is TRBD1 (6 bases). Trimming took off 5 bases at V and 3 bases at J, with 9 bases between the two ends. Germline lookup yields CDR1 SGHDT and CDR2 YYEEEE. The CDR3 totals 14 residues. DNA of the CDR3: TGTGCCAGCAGAAGGACAGACTATAATTCACCCCTCCACTTT. Its protein product is CASRRTDYNSPLHF.

This chain uses TRBV6-6 with TRBJ2-2, with a tentative D call TRBD2 (5 bases). The CDR3 is 15 residues long. Trimming stripped 1 base from V and 3 bases from J, with 9 bases between. CDR1 and CDR2 (germline): MNHNY, SVGAGI (reference sequence). In DNA, the CDR3 is TGTGCCAGCAGTTACTACGGGCGGGACACCGGGGAGCTGTTTTTT. This codes for CASSYYGRDTGELFF.

This clone was counted a few times. J is TRBJ2-7 and V is TRBV9; TRBD2 might be the D (6 bases). This CDR3 has 15 amino acids. Germline V CDR1 and CDR2: SGDLS, YYNGEE. Trimming pared 0 bases from V and 3 bases from J, leaving 13 bases between. CDR3 sequence: CASSVVDGGLYEQYF. As DNA, the CDR3 is TGTGCCAGCAGCGTAGTCGACGGGGGACTCTACGAGCAGTACTTC.

V is TRBV5-6 and J is TRBJ1-1; D uncertain. Between the trimmed V and J ends, which lost 0 bases and 0 bases, there was a span of 9 bases. Germline V gene sequence: CDR1 SGHDT, CDR2 YYEEEE. The CDR3 has 15 amino acids. The CDR3 coding sequence is TGTGCCAGCAGCTTGGGAGGTCCTATGAACACTGAAGCTTTCTTT. Protein product: CASSLGGPMNTEAFF.

This clone was detected only a few times. The V gene is TRBV2, the J gene TRBJ1-1; 9 bases match TRBD1. The trim removed 9 bases at V and 3 bases at J, leaving 23 bases unmatched. CDR3 length: 19 residues. Germline CDR1 and CDR2: SNHLY and FYNNEI. Here the CDR3 reads CARRITGGSSVITDTEAFF. The CDR3 nucleotides are TGTGCCAGGAGGATAACAGGGGGCTCTAGTGTCATCACGGACACTGAAGCTTTCTTT. The variable domain in full, completed from reference TRBV2 and TRBJ1-1, reads EPEVTQTPSHQVTQMGQEVILRCVPISNHLYFYWYRQILGQKVEFLVSFYNNEISEKSEIFDDQFSVERPDGSNFTLKIRSTKLEDSAMYFCARRITGGSSVITDTEAFFGQGTRLTVV.

This chain connects TRBV30 to TRBJ2-7, with 11 bases identical to TRBD1. This CDR3 is 13 amino acids long. With V trimmed by 7 bases and J by 6 bases, 8 bases remained unmatched. CDR1 is GTSNPN and CDR2 is SVGIG in the germline V gene (reference sequence). The CDR3 nucleotides read TGTGCCTCACCGGGACAGGGGGTAGGCGAGCAGTACTTC. Its translation: CASPGQGVGEQYF. The whole variable domain, filled in from reference TRBV30 and TRBJ2-7, reads SQTIHQWPATLVQPVGSPLSLECTVEGTSNPNLYWYRQAAGRGLQLLFYSVGIGQISSEVPQNLSASRPQDRQFILSSKKLLLSDSGFYLCASPGQGVGEQYFGPGTRLTVT.

This clone was seen a handful of times. V and J are TRBV7-2 and TRBJ2-7, with TRBD2 matching over 8 bases. J gave up 9 bases and V 0 bases, and 10 bases lay outside the gene matches. CDR1 is SGHTA, CDR2 FQGNSA, per germline. This CDR3 comprises 15 residues. The CDR3 spells CASSLAGGGSSAQYF. CDR3 DNA sequence: TGTGCCAGCAGCTTAGCGGGCGGGGGGTCCTCAGCGCAGTACTTC.

This clone was observed a handful of times. The J gene is TRBJ1-2, the V gene TRBV29-1; D is unresolved. The CDR3 length is 12 residues. The germline V gene has CDR1 SQVTM and CDR2 ANQGSEA. Trimming removed 2 bases at V and 1 base at J, with 5 bases between. DNA of the CDR3: TGCAGCGTTGAACTAGATAACTATGGCTACACCTTC. Protein sequence: CSVELDNYGYTF. The variable domain in full, completed from reference TRBV29-1 and TRBJ1-2, reads SAVISQKPSRDICQRGTSLTIQCQVDSQVTMMFWYRQQPGQSLTLIATANQGSEATYESGFVIDKFPISRPNLTFSTLTVSNMSPEDSSIYLCSVELDNYGYTFGSGTRLTVV.

The chain employs TRBV5-6 and TRBJ1-2; TRBD1 might be the D (5 bases). Germline CDR1 reads SGHDT; CDR2 reads YYEEEE. The CDR3 has 16 residues. V dropped 4 bases and J dropped 8 bases, with 24 bases sitting between them. CDR3 coding DNA: TGTGCCAGCAGCCCCCCCGGGACGCCGCCCGCGGGGGGCTACACCTTC. Translated: CASSPPGTPPAGGYTF.

The CDR3 bases are TGTGCCAGCAGTGACGGCCGCTCTGGGGCCAACGTCCTGACTTTC. Translated: CASSDGRSGANVLTF. The rearrangement joins TRBV6-4 to TRBJ2-6; D gene ambiguous. The CDR3 extends over 15 amino acids. The germline V and J ends were trimmed by 2 bases and 0 bases, with 5 bases remaining between them. Germline assignment: CDR1 MRHNA and CDR2 SNTAGT.

The V call is TRBV4-3, the J call TRBJ2-5; TRBD1 aligns across 7 bases. The V gene end was trimmed by 0 bases and the J gene end by 7 bases; junction bases not matched to a gene: 8. CDR1 and CDR2 (germline): LGHNA, YSLEER. The CDR3 sequence is 15 residues long. CDR3 sequence reads: CASSQEKAPGGTQYF. DNA for the CDR3: TGCGCCAGCAGCCAAGAAAAGGCCCCAGGGGGGACCCAGTACTTC.

The V gene is TRBV30, the J gene TRBJ2-3, with 8 positions matching TRBD2. V gave up 4 bases and J gave up 5 bases; unmatched junction bases: 8. CDR1 is GTSNPN and CDR2 is SVGIG in the germline V gene (reference sequence). This CDR3 spans 14 amino acids. This chain's CDR3 is CAWMSGGRGDTQYF. For the CDR3, the DNA is TGTGCCTGGATGAGCGGGGGCAGGGGAGATACGCAGTATTTT.

The chain links TRBV5-1 to TRBJ2-2; TRBD2 agrees at 9 bases. V trimming: 0 bases; J trimming: 5 bases; junction bases outside the gene matches: 5. The V gene's germline CDR1 is SGHRS and CDR2 YFSETQ. This CDR3 contains 16 residues. The chain's CDR3 is CASSLALAGQTGELFF. The CDR3 DNA is TGCGCCAGCAGCTTGGCTCTAGCGGGACAGACCGGGGAGCTGTTTTTT.

This chain links TRBV2 with TRBJ1-5, with D hard to call. The germline V and J ends were trimmed by 4 bases and 0 bases, with 7 bases remaining between them. Germline CDR1 reads SNHLY; CDR2 reads FYNNEI. This CDR3 contains 14 residues. This chain's CDR3 is CASSAVYSNQPQHF. CDR3 in DNA: TGTGCCAGCAGTGCAGTGTATAGCAATCAGCCCCAGCATTTT.

The J gene is TRBJ2-5, the V gene TRBV7-9; D unclear. V was clipped by 1 base and J by 7 bases, with 10 bases between them. Germline V gene data show CDR1 as SEHNR and CDR2 as FQNEAQ (reference sequence). This CDR3 is built from 13 residues. Here the CDR3 DNA reads TGTGCCAGCAGCTTAGGTGTGAGAGGGACCCAGTACTTC. Its protein product is CASSLGVRGTQYF.

This sequence joins TRBV7-2 and TRBJ1-1, with TRBD1 matching over 8 bases. In germline, CDR1 is SGHTA, CDR2 FQGNSA. The ends lost 3 bases at V and 3 bases at J; junction bases unmatched: 9. The CDR3 has 16 residues. Here the CDR3 DNA reads TGTGCCAGCAGCTTGATAACCGGGACAGGTGACACTGAAGCTTTCTTT. Translation gives CASSLITGTGDTEAFF.

This chain connects TRBV4-3 to TRBJ2-7; D might be TRBD1 (6 bases). V lost 0 bases, J lost 3 bases, and 18 bases lay in between. This CDR3 contains 17 residues. The germline V gene has CDR1 LGHNA and CDR2 YSLEER. CDR3 protein: CASSQDMVTGRNYEQYF. The CDR3 DNA reads as TGCGCCAGCAGCCAAGATATGGTGACAGGCCGGAACTACGAGCAGTACTTC.

This rearrangement joins TRBV6-5 to TRBJ1-1, with D possibly TRBD1 on 6 matching bases. Trimming removed 5 bases at V and 6 bases at J, with 16 bases between. The germline gives CDR1 MNHEY, CDR2 SVGAGI. CDR3 size: 14 residues. CDR3 loop: CASSSQGIGSEAFF. Written as DNA, the CDR3 is TGTGCCAGCAGTAGTCAGGGGATTGGCTCTGAAGCTTTCTTT.

This chain connects TRBV5-5 to TRBJ1-5; D remains ambiguous. The CDR3 contains 17 residues. Trimming took off 0 bases at V and 1 base at J, with 14 bases between the two ends. Germline V gene data show CDR1 as SGHKS and CDR2 as YYEKEE (reference sequence). The CDR3, as DNA: TGTGCCAGCAGCTTGGTCCCCGGCGGGGTGAGCAATCAGCCCCAGCATTTT. It translates to CASSLVPGGVSNQPQHF.

This chain joins TRBV5-1 and TRBJ1-4; TRBD1 aligns across 9 bases. This CDR3 region has 15 residues. V was pared by 4 bases and J by 7 bases, with 8 bases of the junction left unmatched. Germline V gives CDR1 SGHRS, CDR2 YFSETQ. Here the CDR3 reads CASSTTGTGSEKLFF. The CDR3 DNA sequence: TGCGCCAGCAGCACCACCGGGACAGGGAGTGAAAAACTGTTTTTT.

The chain recombines TRBV4-1 with TRBJ2-5; TRBD1 matches 7 bases. This CDR3 region has 17 residues. Germline loops: CDR1 MGHRA, CDR2 YSYEKL. V shed 1 base and J 5 bases; nucleotides not matched to a gene: 13. The CDR3 region has the DNA TGCGCCAGCAGCCAAGCTCCCCCACAGGGGATGCGGGAGACCCAGTACTTC. Translated, it gives CASSQAPPQGMRETQYF.

This chain uses TRBV19 with TRBJ1-1; 7 nucleotides agree with TRBD1. V was pared by 0 bases and J by 10 bases, with 5 bases of the junction left unmatched. This CDR3 spans 13 amino acids. Per germline, CDR1 LNHDA and CDR2 SQIVND (reference sequence). The CDR3 region is CASSIDPTGRAFF. In nucleotides, the CDR3 is TGTGCCAGTAGTATAGATCCGACAGGGAGAGCTTTCTTT.

The rearrangement links TRBV6-5 to TRBJ1-1, with D possibly matching TRBD1 (6 bases). Germline lookup yields CDR1 MNHEY and CDR2 SVGAGI. This CDR3 is 14 amino acids long. The V gene lost 4 bases and the J gene lost 1 base, with 10 bases spanning the gap. The DNA for the CDR3 is TGTGCCAGCAGTTCCCCAGGGGAGAACACTGAAGCTTTCTTT. Protein: CASSSPGENTEAFF.